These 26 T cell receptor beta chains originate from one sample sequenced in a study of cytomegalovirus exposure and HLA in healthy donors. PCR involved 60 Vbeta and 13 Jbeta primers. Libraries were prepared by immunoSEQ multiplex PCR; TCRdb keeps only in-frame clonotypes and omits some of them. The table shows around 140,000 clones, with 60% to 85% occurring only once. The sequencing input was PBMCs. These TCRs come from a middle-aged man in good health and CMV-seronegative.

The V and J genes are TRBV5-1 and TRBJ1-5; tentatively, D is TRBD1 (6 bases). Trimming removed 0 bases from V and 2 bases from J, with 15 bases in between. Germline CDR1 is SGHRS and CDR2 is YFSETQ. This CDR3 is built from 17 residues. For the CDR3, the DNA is TGCGCCAGCAGCTTGGATGTCCTTGGGGGCGGCAATCAGCCCCAGCATTTT. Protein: CASSLDVLGGGNQPQHF.

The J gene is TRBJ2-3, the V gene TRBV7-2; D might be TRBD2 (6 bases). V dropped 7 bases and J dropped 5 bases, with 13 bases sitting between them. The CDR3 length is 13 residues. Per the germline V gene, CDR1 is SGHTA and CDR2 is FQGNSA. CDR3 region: CASTHAGGDTQYF. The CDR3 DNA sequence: TGTGCCAGCACCCACGCCGGGGGAGATACGCAGTATTTT.

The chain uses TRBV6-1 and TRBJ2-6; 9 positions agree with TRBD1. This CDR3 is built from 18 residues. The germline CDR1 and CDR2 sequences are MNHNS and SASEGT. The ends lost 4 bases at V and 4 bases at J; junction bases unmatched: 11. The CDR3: CASSAPPGTGFGANVLTF. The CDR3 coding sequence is TGTGCCAGCAGTGCCCCTCCCGGGACAGGGTTCGGGGCCAACGTCCTGACTTTC.

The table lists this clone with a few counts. CDR3 DNA: TGTGCCAGCATGTCAACAGGGGTCAGCGGAAACACCATATATTTT. Translating it yields CASMSTGVSGNTIYF. This chain connects TRBV28 to TRBJ1-3; 7 bases align to TRBD1. Germline lookup yields CDR1 MDHEN and CDR2 SYDVKM. V lost 7 bases and J lost 4; bases outside the gene matches: 10. CDR3 length: 15 amino acids.

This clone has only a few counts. The CDR3 DNA reads TGTGCCAGCAGCTTGCAGGGGCGCACTGAAGCTTTCTTT. This encodes CASSLQGRTEAFF. The rearrangement links TRBV5-4 to TRBJ1-1; TRBD1 is a possible D gene (6 bases). Germline V lookup: CDR1 SGHNT, CDR2 YYREEE (reference sequence). The germline V and J ends were trimmed by 1 base and 4 bases, with 8 bases remaining between them. The CDR3 covers 13 residues.

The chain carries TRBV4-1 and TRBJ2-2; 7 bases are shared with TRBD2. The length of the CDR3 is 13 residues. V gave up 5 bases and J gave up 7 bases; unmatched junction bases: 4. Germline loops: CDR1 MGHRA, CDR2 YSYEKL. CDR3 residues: CASSFRGDGELFF. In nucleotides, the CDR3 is TGCGCCAGCAGCTTCCGGGGGGACGGGGAGCTGTTTTTT.

CDR3 sequence: CASSQGGTVSPQKLFF. DNA of the CDR3: TGCGCCAGCAGCCAAGGTGGGACAGTGTCCCCTCAAAAACTGTTTTTT. V usage is TRBV4-1 and J usage is TRBJ1-4; 7 bases are shared with TRBD1. Unmatched junction bases numbered 11, after V lost 1 base and J lost 9 bases. The germline gives CDR1 MGHRA, CDR2 YSYEKL. The CDR3 sequence is 16 residues long.

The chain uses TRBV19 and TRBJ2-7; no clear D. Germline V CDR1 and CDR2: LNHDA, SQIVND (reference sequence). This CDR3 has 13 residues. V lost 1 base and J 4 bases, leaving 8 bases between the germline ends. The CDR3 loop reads CASSIAWAYEQYF. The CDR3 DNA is TGTGCCAGTAGTATAGCGTGGGCGTACGAGCAGTACTTC.

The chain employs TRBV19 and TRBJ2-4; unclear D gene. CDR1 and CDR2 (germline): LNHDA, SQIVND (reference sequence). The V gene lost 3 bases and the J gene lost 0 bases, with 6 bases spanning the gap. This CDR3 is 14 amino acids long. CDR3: CASSIELAKNIQYF. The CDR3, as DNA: TGTGCCAGTAGTATCGAGTTAGCCAAAAACATTCAGTACTTC.

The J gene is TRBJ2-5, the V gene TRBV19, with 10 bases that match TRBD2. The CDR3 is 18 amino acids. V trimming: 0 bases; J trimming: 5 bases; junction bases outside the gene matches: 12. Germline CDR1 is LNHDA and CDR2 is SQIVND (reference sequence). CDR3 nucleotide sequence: TGTGCCAGTAGTATAGATCCGTGGACTAGCGGTTCGGGGGAGACCCAGTACTTC. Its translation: CASSIDPWTSGSGETQYF. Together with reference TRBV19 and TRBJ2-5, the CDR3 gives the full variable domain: DGGITQSPKYLFRKEGQNVTLSCEQNLNHDAMYWYRQDPGQGLRLIYYSQIVNDFQKGDIAEGYSVSREKKESFPLTVTSAQKNPTAFYLCASSIDPWTSGSGETQYFGPGTRLLVL.

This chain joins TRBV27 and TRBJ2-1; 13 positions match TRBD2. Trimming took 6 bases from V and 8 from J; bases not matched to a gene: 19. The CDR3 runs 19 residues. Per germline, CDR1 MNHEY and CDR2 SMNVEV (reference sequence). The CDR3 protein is CASRDTGTSGTPTRDEQFF. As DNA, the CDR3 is TGTGCCAGCAGGGATACCGGGACTAGCGGGACCCCCACCAGGGATGAGCAGTTCTTC.

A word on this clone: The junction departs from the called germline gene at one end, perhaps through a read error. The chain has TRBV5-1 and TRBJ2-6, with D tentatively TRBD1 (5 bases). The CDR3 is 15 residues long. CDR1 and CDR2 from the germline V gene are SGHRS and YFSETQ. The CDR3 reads CASSLSVSGANGLTF. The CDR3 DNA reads TGCGCCAGCAGCTTGTCTGTCTCTGGGGCCAACGGCCTGACTTTC.

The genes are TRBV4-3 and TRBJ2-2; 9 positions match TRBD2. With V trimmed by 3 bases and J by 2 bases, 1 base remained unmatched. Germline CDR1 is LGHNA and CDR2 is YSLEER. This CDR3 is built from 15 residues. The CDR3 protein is CASSHSGGNTGELFF. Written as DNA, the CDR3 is TGCGCCAGCAGCCATAGCGGGGGTAACACCGGGGAGCTGTTTTTT.

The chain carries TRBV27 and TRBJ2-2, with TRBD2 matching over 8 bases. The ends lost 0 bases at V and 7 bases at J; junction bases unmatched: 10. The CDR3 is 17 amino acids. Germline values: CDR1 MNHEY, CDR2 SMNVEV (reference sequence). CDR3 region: CASSLSPAKRGGGELFF. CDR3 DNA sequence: TGTGCCAGCAGTTTATCCCCCGCAAAACGGGGGGGCGGGGAGCTGTTTTTT.

The CDR3 DNA reads TGTGCCAGCAGTTACTACGGGAACGAGCAGTACTTC. It is translated as CASSYYGNEQYF. The chain joins TRBV6-6 to TRBJ2-5, with D possibly matching TRBD2 (5 bases). The assigned J gene may be wrong: the sequence end matches TRBJ2-7 better. This CDR3 comprises 12 residues. Germline values: CDR1 MNHNY, CDR2 SVGAGI (reference sequence).

This chain's CDR3 is CSVELASLGYTF. The CDR3 DNA reads as TGCAGCGTTGAATTGGCTTCTCTGGGCTACACCTTC. V gene TRBV29-1 combines with J gene TRBJ1-2; D gene uncertain. Trimming pared 2 bases from V and 8 bases from J, leaving 12 bases between. The CDR3 is made up of 12 amino acids. The germline gives CDR1 SQVTM, CDR2 ANQGSEA.

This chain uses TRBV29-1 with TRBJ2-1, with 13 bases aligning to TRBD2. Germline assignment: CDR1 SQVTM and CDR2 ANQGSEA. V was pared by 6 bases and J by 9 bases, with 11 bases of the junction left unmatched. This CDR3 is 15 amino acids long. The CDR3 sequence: CSVAGTSGVFAEQFF. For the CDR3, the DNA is TGCAGCGTCGCTGGGACTAGCGGGGTCTTTGCTGAGCAGTTCTTC.

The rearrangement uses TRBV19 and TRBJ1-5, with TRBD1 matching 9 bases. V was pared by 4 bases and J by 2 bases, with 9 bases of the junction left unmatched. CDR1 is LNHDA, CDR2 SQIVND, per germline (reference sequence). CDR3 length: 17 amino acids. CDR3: CASSSTPRDRGNQPQHF. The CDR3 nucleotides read TGTGCCAGTAGTAGCACACCCCGGGACAGGGGCAATCAGCCCCAGCATTTT.

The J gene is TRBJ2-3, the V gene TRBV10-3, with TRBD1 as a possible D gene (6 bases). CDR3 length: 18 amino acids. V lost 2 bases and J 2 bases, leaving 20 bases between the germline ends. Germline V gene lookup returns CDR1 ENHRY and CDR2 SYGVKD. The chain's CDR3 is CAISEAGTDRDNTDTQYF. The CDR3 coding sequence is TGTGCCATCAGTGAGGCCGGGACGGACAGAGATAACACAGATACGCAGTATTTT.

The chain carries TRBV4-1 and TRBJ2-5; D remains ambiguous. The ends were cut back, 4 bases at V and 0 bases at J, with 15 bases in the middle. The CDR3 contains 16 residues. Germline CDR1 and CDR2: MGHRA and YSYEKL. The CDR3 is CASSPHAGPNQETQYF. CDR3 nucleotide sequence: TGCGCCAGCAGCCCCCACGCCGGTCCGAACCAAGAGACCCAGTACTTC.

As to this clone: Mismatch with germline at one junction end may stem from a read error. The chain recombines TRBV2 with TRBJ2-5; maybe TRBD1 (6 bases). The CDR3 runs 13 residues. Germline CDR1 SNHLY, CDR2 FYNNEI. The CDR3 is CASTPLGIGTQNF. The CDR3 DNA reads TGTGCCAGCACTCCTTTGGGGATAGGGACACAGAACTTC.

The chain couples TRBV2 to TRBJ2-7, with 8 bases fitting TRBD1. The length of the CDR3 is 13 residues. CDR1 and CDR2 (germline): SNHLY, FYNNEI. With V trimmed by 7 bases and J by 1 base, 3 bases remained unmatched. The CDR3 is CASTDRVSYEQYF. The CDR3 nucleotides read TGTGCCAGCACGGACAGGGTGTCCTACGAGCAGTACTTC. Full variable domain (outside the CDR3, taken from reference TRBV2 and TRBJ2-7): EPEVTQTPSHQVTQMGQEVILRCVPISNHLYFYWYRQILGQKVEFLVSFYNNEISEKSEIFDDQFSVERPDGSNFTLKIRSTKLEDSAMYFCASTDRVSYEQYFGPGTRLTVT.

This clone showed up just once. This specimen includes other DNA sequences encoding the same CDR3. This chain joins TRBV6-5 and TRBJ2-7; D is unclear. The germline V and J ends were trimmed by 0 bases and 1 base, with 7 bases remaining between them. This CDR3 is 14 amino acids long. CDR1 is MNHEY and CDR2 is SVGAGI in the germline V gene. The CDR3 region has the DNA TGTGCCAGCAGTTACTCGCCAGATTCCTACGAGCAGTACTTC. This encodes CASSYSPDSYEQYF.

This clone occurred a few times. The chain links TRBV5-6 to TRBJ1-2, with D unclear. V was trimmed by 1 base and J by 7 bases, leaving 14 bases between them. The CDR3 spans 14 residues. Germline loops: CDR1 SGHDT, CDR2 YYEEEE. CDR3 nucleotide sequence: TGTGCCAGCAGCTTGATGCCGGGGTCGGGTGGCTACACCTTC. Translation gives CASSLMPGSGGYTF.

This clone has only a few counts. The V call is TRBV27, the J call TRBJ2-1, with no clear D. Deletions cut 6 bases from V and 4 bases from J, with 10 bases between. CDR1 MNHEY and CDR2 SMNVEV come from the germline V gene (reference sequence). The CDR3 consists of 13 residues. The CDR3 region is CASSHGYYNEQFF. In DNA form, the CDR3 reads TGTGCCAGCAGCCACGGGTATTACAATGAGCAGTTCTTC.

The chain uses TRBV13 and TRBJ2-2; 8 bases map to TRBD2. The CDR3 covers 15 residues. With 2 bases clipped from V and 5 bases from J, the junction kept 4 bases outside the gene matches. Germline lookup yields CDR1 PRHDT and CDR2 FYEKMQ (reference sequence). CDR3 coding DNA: TGTGCCAGCAGCTTACCAGCGGGAGCAACCGGGGAGCTGTTTTTT. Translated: CASSLPAGATGELFF.